Below, 5 T cell receptor beta chains from the same sample are listed, as sequenced in a study of blood T cell repertoires in COVID-19. The repertoire was sequenced with immunoSEQ multiplex PCR; TCRdb's copy has only in-frame clones and lacks some. The table lists about 84,000 clones, around 80% of them singletons. Sequenced: peripheral blood. The receptors derive from a man older than 75 with active or convalescent COVID-19.

J is TRBJ2-5 and V is TRBV7-9; TRBD1 is a possible D gene (6 bases). Trimming took 2 bases from V and 4 from J, leaving 17 bases between them. Germline loops: CDR1 SEHNR, CDR2 FQNEAQ (reference sequence). The CDR3 contains 16 residues. In nucleotides, the CDR3 is TGTGCCAGCAGCTTATTACCCGCGGCAGGGGTAGAGACCCAGTACTTC. Its translation: CASSLLPAAGVETQYF.

The V and J genes are TRBV15 and TRBJ1-6; possible D gene TRBD1, 5 bases. Germline V gene data show CDR1 as LNHNV and CDR2 as YYDKDF (reference sequence). V was cut by 3 bases and J by 10 bases, with 13 bases left in between. The CDR3 has 14 amino acids. CDR3 sequence reads: CATSSPGQVSPLHF. In DNA form, the CDR3 reads TGTGCCACCAGCAGCCCAGGGCAGGTCTCACCCCTCCACTTT.

The chain has TRBV5-6 and TRBJ1-2, with unresolved D. Trimming pared 4 bases from V and 4 bases from J, leaving 17 bases between. This CDR3 comprises 15 residues. CDR1 and CDR2 (germline): SGHDT, YYEEEE. CDR3 loop: CASSPSPGFSYGYTF. The CDR3 region has the DNA TGTGCCAGCAGCCCAAGCCCCGGGTTCAGCTATGGCTACACCTTC.

The V and J genes are TRBV18 and TRBJ2-1, with D possibly matching TRBD2 (5 bases). Germline V gene data show CDR1 as KGHSH and CDR2 as LQKENI. Between the trimmed V and J ends, which lost 3 bases and 0 bases, there was a span of 6 bases. The CDR3 spans 14 residues. The CDR3 loop reads CASSPRGSYNEQFF. The CDR3 region has the DNA TGTGCCAGCTCACCCCGGGGCTCCTACAATGAGCAGTTCTTC.

The V and J genes are TRBV19 and TRBJ1-5; 7 nucleotides match TRBD1. This CDR3 comprises 14 residues. The germline V gene encodes CDR1 LNHDA and CDR2 SQIVND (reference sequence). The V gene end was trimmed by 5 bases and the J gene end by 7 bases; junction bases not matched to a gene: 8. CDR3 sequence: CASSGQVWEQPQHF. The CDR3 DNA follows: TGTGCCAGTAGTGGACAGGTTTGGGAGCAGCCCCAGCATTTT.